The 16 T cell receptor beta chains listed next were all sequenced from one sample in a study of blood T cell repertoires in COVID-19. Using immunoSEQ multiplex PCR, the repertoire was profiled, and TCRdb retains in-frame clones only, with some absent. This sample has 50,000 or so clones, with about 77% found just once. The sequencing input was peripheral blood. The receptors were gathered from a human donor with active or convalescent COVID-19. The donor label of this sample is uncertain.

V gene TRBV1 combines with J gene TRBJ1-5. TRBV1 is shown as a pseudogene. CDR3 length equals 16 residues. CDR3 amino acids: CTSSQDLGGWHQPQHF. CDR3 DNA sequence: TGCACCAGCAGCCAAGATCTCGGGGGTTGGCATCAGCCCCAGCATTTT.

This chain joins TRBV5-1 and TRBJ1-3; D gene uncertain. V shed 4 bases and J shed 4 bases, with 15 bases lying between them. From germline, CDR1 is SGHRS and CDR2 YFSETQ. This CDR3 has 15 residues. CDR3 loop: CASSQAGIKGNTIYF. CDR3 nucleotide sequence: TGCGCCAGCAGCCAAGCCGGGATAAAGGGAAACACCATATATTTT.

The V and J genes are TRBV14 and TRBJ2-2, with TRBD2 matching over 8 bases. V lost 2 bases, J lost 4 bases, and 6 bases stayed unmatched. This CDR3 is 16 amino acids long. The germline V gene has CDR1 SGHDN and CDR2 FVKESK. CDR3 loop: CASSQPGTSTTGELFF. CDR3 in DNA: TGTGCCAGCAGCCAACCCGGGACTAGTACCACCGGGGAGCTGTTTTTT.

This sequence joins TRBV9 and TRBJ1-1, with a tentative D call TRBD1 (6 bases). V was pared by 4 bases and J by 3 bases, with 19 bases between. Germline CDR1 SGDLS, CDR2 YYNGEE. The CDR3 is 16 amino acids. The CDR3 protein is CASSLQSGTRDTEAFF. Here the CDR3 DNA reads TGTGCCAGCAGCTTACAATCCGGGACACGGGACACTGAAGCTTTCTTT.

The V gene is TRBV11-3, the J gene TRBJ1-1; D is possibly TRBD1 (5 bases). The CDR3 totals 14 residues. V was clipped by 0 bases and J by 11 bases, with 16 bases between them. Germline-derived CDR1 and CDR2 are SGHNT and YENEEA. The CDR3 DNA reads TGTGCCAGCAGCTTAGATCAGGAGGGGTTGAGGGCTTTCTTT. It codes for CASSLDQEGLRAFF. The complete variable domain, with remaining parts taken from reference TRBV11-3 and TRBJ1-1, reads EAGVVQSPRYKIIEKKQPVAFWCNPISGHNTLYWYLQNLGQGPELLIRYENEEAVDDSQLPKDRFSAERLKGVDSTLKIQPAELGDSAVYLCASSLDQEGLRAFFGQGTRLTVV.

The V gene is TRBV5-1, the J gene TRBJ2-7; 10 nucleotides match TRBD1. The V gene end was trimmed by 0 bases and the J gene end by 0 bases; junction bases not matched to a gene: 3. CDR3 length equals 16 residues. From germline, CDR1 is SGHRS and CDR2 YFSETQ. CDR3 in amino acids: CASSLGGTGASYEQYF. The CDR3 DNA is TGCGCCAGCAGCTTGGGGGGGACAGGGGCCTCCTACGAGCAGTACTTC.

J is TRBJ1-2 and V is TRBV6-5, with a weak D call TRBD1 (5 bases). V lost 4 bases, J lost 2 bases, and 17 bases lay in between. The CDR3 extends over 16 amino acids. The germline V gene encodes CDR1 MNHEY and CDR2 SVGAGI. CDR3 region: CASSLRMGGGNYGYTF. For the CDR3, the DNA is TGTGCCAGCAGTTTGAGGATGGGGGGGGGAAACTATGGCTACACCTTC.

The CDR3 sequence: CASSLWGRGMNTEAFF. The CDR3 DNA is TGTGCCAGCAGTTTATGGGGGCGGGGCATGAACACTGAAGCTTTCTTT. The chain has TRBV28 and TRBJ1-1; possibly TRBD1 for D (5 bases). V lost 0 bases, J lost 0 bases, and 11 bases lay in between. Germline-derived CDR1 and CDR2 are MDHEN and SYDVKM. The CDR3 totals 16 residues.

This clone has only one observation. The CDR3, as DNA: TGTGCCAGCAGCTTAGGAGCCTCAGATACGCAGTATTTT. Its protein product is CASSLGASDTQYF. The chain combines TRBV11-2 with TRBJ2-3; no definite D call. Trimming pared 1 base from V and 4 bases from J, leaving 6 bases between. This CDR3 is 13 amino acids long. The germline CDR1 and CDR2 sequences are SGHAT and FQNNGV.

The V gene is TRBV5-6, the J gene TRBJ2-1; TRBD2 aligns across 15 bases. The ends lost 5 bases at V and 9 bases at J; junction bases unmatched: 6. The germline gives CDR1 SGHDT, CDR2 YYEEEE. The CDR3 has 15 amino acids. The CDR3 DNA is TGTGCCAGCAGTTCCGGGACTAGCGGGAGGACTGAGCAGTTCTTC. It is translated as CASSSGTSGRTEQFF.

This clone was seen only once. V gene TRBV2 combines with J gene TRBJ1-2; 7 nucleotides agree with TRBD1. Germline V gene lookup returns CDR1 SNHLY and CDR2 FYNNEI. J was trimmed by 7 bases and V by 4 bases; bases with no gene match: 6. The CDR3 covers 13 residues. The CDR3 nucleotides are TGTGCCAGCAGTGTAGAGGGGGCATTTGGCTACACCTTC. Protein sequence: CASSVEGAFGYTF. The full variable domain, completed using reference TRBV2 and TRBJ1-2, is EPEVTQTPSHQVTQMGQEVILRCVPISNHLYFYWYRQILGQKVEFLVSFYNNEISEKSEIFDDQFSVERPDGSNFTLKIRSTKLEDSAMYFCASSVEGAFGYTFGSGTRLTVV.

V and J are TRBV7-9 and TRBJ1-1, with TRBD1 identical over 10 bases. The CDR3 totals 14 residues. Germline CDR1 reads SEHNR; CDR2 reads FQNEAQ (reference sequence). Trimming cost V 3 bases and J 5 bases; bases outside gene matches: 3. The CDR3 DNA reads TGTGCCAGCAGCTTGAGACAGGGGGCGACTGAAGCTTTCTTT. Its translation is CASSLRQGATEAFF.

The chain has TRBV5-1 and TRBJ1-4; no reliable D call. This CDR3 comprises 14 residues. The germline CDR1 and CDR2 sequences are SGHRS and YFSETQ. Trimming stripped 3 bases from V and 2 bases from J, with 8 bases between. This CDR3 reads CASSYQYTNEKLFF. For the CDR3, the DNA is TGCGCCAGCAGCTACCAGTATACTAATGAAAAACTGTTTTTT.

This clone has just a few counts. The rearrangement joins TRBV14 to TRBJ1-1, with TRBD1 matching over 9 bases. The CDR3 spans 17 residues. With V trimmed by 0 bases and J by 1 base, 6 bases remained unmatched. The germline V gene encodes CDR1 SGHDN and CDR2 FVKESK. Here the CDR3 reads CASSQEPGTGRNTEAFF. The CDR3 DNA is TGTGCCAGCAGCCAAGAGCCCGGGACAGGGAGGAACACTGAAGCTTTCTTT.

In this sample, this clone turned up many times. The V call is TRBV10-3, the J call TRBJ1-2; 10 bases fit TRBD1. The CDR3 has 14 amino acids. Germline CDR1 reads ENHRY; CDR2 reads SYGVKD. Unmatched junction bases numbered 2, after V lost 5 bases and J lost 2 bases. The CDR3 loop reads CAISPGQGNYGYTF. The CDR3 nucleotides read TGTGCCATCAGTCCGGGACAGGGGAACTATGGCTACACCTTC.

This chain joins TRBV11-2 and TRBJ2-5; 7 positions match TRBD2. This CDR3 spans 14 amino acids. J lost 4 bases, V lost 3 bases, and 5 bases had no gene match. CDR1 SGHAT and CDR2 FQNNGV come from the germline V gene. The CDR3 region is CASSLMGGVETQYF. In nucleotides, the CDR3 is TGTGCCAGCAGCTTGATGGGGGGGGTAGAGACCCAGTACTTC.